The rows below give T cell receptor beta chains drawn from one sample of a study of a mutant IDH1 vaccine in newly diagnosed glioma. For these receptors, no antigen is known. Assay: immunoSEQ multiplex PCR; the TCRdb copy retains only in-frame clones and omits some. Of around 60,000 clones listed, approximately 81% are singletons. Sequenced material: PBMCs, taken from a glioma patient whose treatment included an IDH1 peptide vaccine. These receptors originate from a man aged 25-45 years with glioma. The CDR3 runs from the conserved cysteine through the conserved F or W. Fields, in order: D gene, CDR3 length, J gene, V gene, clone size, CDR3 protein, CDR3 DNA. D genes are given only for firm matches. The size of a clone is reported for some rows only, either as once, few or many, or as a class for expanded clones.

.	14	TRBJ2-7	TRBV30	.	CALDDGVKSYEQYF	TGTGCCTTGGACGACGGGGTTAAGTCCTACGAGCAGTACTTC
.	15	TRBJ1-5	TRBV19	few	CASSFQGRGNQPQHF	TGTGCCAGTAGTTTCCAGGGTCGGGGCAATCAGCCCCAGCATTTT
.	13	TRBJ2-7	TRBV13	.	CASSPPITYEQYF	TGTGCCAGCAGCCCACCCATTACCTACGAGCAGTACTTC
TRBD1	13	TRBJ1-2	TRBV11-1	.	CASSLDRDRARIF	TGTGCCAGCAGCTTAGACCGTGACAGGGCGAGAATCTTC
.	14	TRBJ2-1	TRBV30	.	CACASGLSYNEQFF	TGTGCCTGCGCCTCGGGGCTTTCCTACAATGAGCAGTTCTTC
.	13	TRBJ1-2	TRBV19	.	CASTSGKNYGYTF	TGTGCCAGTACTTCCGGCAAGAACTATGGCTACACCTTC
.	15	TRBJ1-2	TRBV9	medium-sized	CASSPDGNTLGGYTF	TGTGCCAGCAGCCCGGATGGTAATACTTTAGGTGGCTACACCTTC
TRBD1	16	TRBJ2-7	TRBV7-6	once	CASSSSWTGMGYEQYF	TGTGCCAGCAGCTCCTCCTGGACAGGGATGGGTTACGAGCAGTACTTC
.	18	TRBJ1-1	TRBV21-1	.	CASSSQTGAGSKNTEAFF	TGTGCCAGCAGCTCTCAGACAGGGGCAGGCTCTAAGAACACTGAAGCTTTCTTT
TRBD2	15	TRBJ2-1	TRBV6-5	.	CASSWTSGGANEQFF	TGTGCCAGCAGTTGGACTAGCGGGGGGGCCAATGAGCAGTTCTTC
.	14	TRBJ2-7	TRBV5-4	.	CASSLGSGWYEQYF	TGTGCCAGCAGCTTGGGGTCAGGGTGGTACGAGCAGTACTTC
.	13	TRBJ1-1	TRBV28	.	CASSGPGPIEAFF	TGTGCCAGCAGCGGGCCAGGGCCGATAGAGGCTTTCTTT
TRBD2	13	TRBJ2-7	TRBV29-1	once	CSIIAGGRDEQYF	TGCAGCATCATAGCGGGGGGCAGAGACGAGCAGTACTTC
.	13	TRBJ2-7	TRBV7-8	.	CASSLGGFAEQYF	TGTGCCAGCAGCTTAGGAGGTTTTGCCGAGCAGTACTTC
.	15	TRBJ1-1	TRBV6-5	.	CASRSLDRRGTEAFF	TGTGCCAGCAGATCCCTTGACAGGAGGGGAACTGAAGCTTTCTTT
TRBD1	14	TRBJ1-6	TRBV6-6	few	CASSQRGLDSPLHF	TGTGCCAGCAGCCAAAGGGGGCTCGATTCACCCCTCCACTTT
.	14	TRBJ1-5	TRBV29-1	.	CSVGEPWSNQPQHF	TGCAGCGTTGGGGAACCATGGAGCAATCAGCCCCAGCATTTT
.	16	TRBJ2-7	TRBV9	.	CASSVGSGGSPYEQYF	TGTGCCAGCAGCGTAGGCTCGGGGGGCAGTCCGTACGAGCAGTACTTC
TRBD1	15	TRBJ1-2	TRBV28	once	CASTHRTGAKEGYTF	TGTGCCAGCACCCACAGGACAGGGGCTAAGGAAGGCTACACCTTC
.	14	TRBJ2-1	TRBV29-1	.	CSVTRQEIYNEQFF	TGCAGCGTTACAAGACAGGAAATATACAATGAGCAGTTCTTC
.	13	TRBJ1-1	TRBV18	.	CASSPGQNTEAFF	TGTGCCAGCTCACCCGGACAGAACACTGAAGCTTTCTTT
.	17	TRBJ1-5	TRBV18	.	CASSPPWYEGGNQPQHF	TGTGCCAGCTCACCACCATGGTATGAAGGAGGCAATCAGCCCCAGCATTTT